Listed here is a single T cell receptor beta chain. Its cognate antigen is unknown. This CDR3 is built from 14 residues. CDR1 SGHAT and CDR2 FQNNGV come from the germline V gene. The V gene lost 4 bases and the J gene lost 7 bases, with 13 bases spanning the gap. The entry originates in a study of vaccination effects on CD4 cells after COVID-19. Findings of the study overall: Clonal contraction was marked in infection- and vaccine-induced clones late after vaccination. In the study, convalescent patients were few, and early post-infection timepoints were absent.

Antigen-specific CD4+ T cells were expanded (with viral peptide pools) by the ViraFEST assay ahead of sequencing. Subsequent to a culture period of more than 9 days, CD4+ T cells were isolated. Among the vaccine recipients, none had a prior SARS-CoV-2 infection, and nucleocapsid antibodies were negative. Half of the medium was exchanged for IL-2 medium on both days 3 and 7. The assay was immunoSEQ multiplex PCR, and TCRdb's table has in-frame clones only and misses some. The profile shows more than 40,000 clones, more than 60% of them singletons. This material consisted of CD4+ T cells from PBMCs cultured with HCoV-OC43 spike peptides, taken before COVID-19 vaccination. The subset: HCoV-OC43 spike overlapping peptide pool stimulation. This receptor was obtained from a human donor who received a COVID-19 vaccine. The chain carries TRBV11-2 and TRBJ1-4; D is perhaps TRBD1 (5 bases). The CDR3 DNA follows: TGTGCCAGCAGCTACCGGGCCGGGGGTGAAAAACTGTTTTTT. Encoded protein: CASSYRAGGEKLFF.